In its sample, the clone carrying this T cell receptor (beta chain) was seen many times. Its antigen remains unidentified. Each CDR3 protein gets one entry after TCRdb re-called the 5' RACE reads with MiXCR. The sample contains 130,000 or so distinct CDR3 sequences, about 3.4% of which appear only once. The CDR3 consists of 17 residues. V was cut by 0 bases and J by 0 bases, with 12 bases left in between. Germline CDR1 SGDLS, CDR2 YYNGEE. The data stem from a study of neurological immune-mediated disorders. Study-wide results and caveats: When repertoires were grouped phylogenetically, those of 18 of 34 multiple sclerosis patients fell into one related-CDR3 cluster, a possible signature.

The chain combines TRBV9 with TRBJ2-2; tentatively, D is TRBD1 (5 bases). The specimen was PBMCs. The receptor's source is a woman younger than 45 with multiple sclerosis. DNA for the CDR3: TGTGCCAGCAGCGTAGGGTGGGGCAGGGCGAACACCGGGGAGCTGTTTTTT. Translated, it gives CASSVGWGRANTGELFF.